The present T cell receptor beta chain was sequenced within a study of T-cell memory formation after mild COVID-19. Study background: Largely donor-specific sequence clusters came from a couple of donors. Study-wide points: Unconfirmed was the SARS-CoV-2 specificity of second-wave clones that peaked on day 37. Contracting clones from day 15 to 85 had balanced CD4/CD8; later expanders favoured CD4+. That cross-reactive memory joined was suggested by some responding clones appearing in pre-infection memory.

TCRdb used MiXCR to reprocess the 5' RACE reads, holding one entry per CDR3 protein. Of about 240,000 distinct CDR3 sequences in the sample, roughly a tenth were seen once. This clonotype has more than one count but fewer than ten. Its matching antigen is unknown. The sequenced sample consisted of PBMCs or a T cell subset sorted from them (not recorded which). The sequence was obtained from a man in his late teens or twenties who had mild COVID-19 (a few samples of this study predate the infection). Cell type and time point are not known.

Here the CDR3 DNA reads TGCGCCAGCAGTGAGTCAGTTCTGGTGAGAGCCCATAGCACAGATACGCAGTATTTT. Translating it yields CASSESVLVRAHSTDTQYF. The V and J genes are TRBV10-1 and TRBJ2-3; D ambiguous. The V end lost 0 bases, the J end lost 0 bases, and 19 bases lay between the germline ends. CDR1 is WNHNN and CDR2 is SYGVQD in the germline V gene (reference sequence). The CDR3 totals 19 residues.